Below are 21 T cell receptor beta chains sequenced from a single sample in a study of cytomegalovirus exposure and HLA in healthy donors. A multiplex PCR was run with 60 Vbeta primers and 13 Jbeta primers. Some clones are missing from TCRdb's copy, which holds only in-frame ones; the method was immunoSEQ multiplex PCR. The sample consists of about 83,000 clones, roughly 79% of them appearing once. Specimen: PBMCs. These receptors all come from a woman aged 30 to 39 in good health and CMV-seronegative.

The chain combines TRBV9 with TRBJ1-3; the D gene is possibly TRBD1 (5 bases). The V and J ends lost 4 bases and 1 base respectively, with 12 bases between them. Germline CDR1 is SGDLS and CDR2 is YYNGEE. The CDR3 is 15 amino acids. This chain's CDR3 is CASSPNPGSGNTIYF. The CDR3, as DNA: TGTGCCAGCAGCCCCAACCCAGGGTCTGGAAACACCATATATTTT.

The chain combines TRBV29-1 with TRBJ1-2; D might be TRBD1 (5 bases). Deletions cut 7 bases from V and 7 bases from J, with 13 bases between. The CDR3 is made up of 11 amino acids. Germline V gives CDR1 SQVTM, CDR2 ANQGSEA. CDR3 DNA sequence: TGCAGCGGCTCAGGGTCCGGTGGCTACACCTTC. Amino acid sequence: CSGSGSGGYTF.

The V gene is TRBV25-1, the J gene TRBJ2-3; TRBD2 aligns across 14 bases. The junction had 6 bases not matched to a gene; V was cut back by 6 bases and J by 1 base. This CDR3 has 17 amino acids. Germline V gives CDR1 MGHDK, CDR2 SYGVNS. The chain's CDR3 is CASRPVTSGRGTDTQYF. Written as DNA, the CDR3 is TGTGCCAGCAGACCTGTGACTAGCGGGAGGGGCACAGATACGCAGTATTTT.

The gene calls are TRBV15 and TRBJ1-2; D not certain. Trimming cost V 1 base and J 1 base, with 16 bases left between them. CDR1 and CDR2 (germline): LNHNV, YYDKDF (reference sequence). The CDR3 extends over 17 amino acids. CDR3 loop: CATSRARSRGSNYGYTF. The CDR3 DNA is TGTGCCACCAGCAGAGCACGGAGCCGGGGAAGTAACTATGGCTACACCTTC.

A remark on this clone: Other DNA sequences in this sample translate to the same CDR3. The rearrangement joins TRBV7-9 to TRBJ2-1; 8 positions match TRBD2. The CDR3 is made up of 13 amino acids. Germline V lookup: CDR1 SEHNR, CDR2 FQNEAQ (reference sequence). J gave up 10 bases and V 5 bases, and 7 bases lay outside the gene matches. The CDR3 region has the DNA TGTGCCAGCAGCCCGCGGACTAGCAAGGAGCAGTTCTTC. Protein product: CASSPRTSKEQFF.

The rearrangement links TRBV9 to TRBJ2-3; 7 bases are a match to TRBD1. This CDR3 has 15 amino acids. From germline, CDR1 is SGDLS and CDR2 YYNGEE. J gave up 3 bases and V 0 bases, and 4 bases lay outside the gene matches. Here the CDR3 reads CASSVEGGGTDTQYF. Written as DNA, the CDR3 is TGTGCCAGCAGCGTAGAAGGGGGCGGGACAGATACGCAGTATTTT.

V and J are TRBV5-1 and TRBJ2-7; D gene ambiguous. Trimming removed 5 bases from V and 0 bases from J, with 15 bases in between. Germline V gene data show CDR1 as SGHRS and CDR2 as YFSETQ. The CDR3 has 15 amino acids. CDR3 in DNA: TGCGCCAGCAGTCAACCGACTCTAAGCTCCTACGAGCAGTACTTC. Translation gives CASSQPTLSSYEQYF.

The chain recombines TRBV5-4 with TRBJ2-2; TRBD2 matches 8 bases. CDR3 length: 17 residues. The germline CDR1 and CDR2 sequences are SGHNT and YYREEE (reference sequence). J gave up 2 bases and V 3 bases, and 9 bases lay outside the gene matches. The CDR3 spells CASSWGVSGSNTGELFF. The CDR3 coding sequence is TGTGCCAGCAGCTGGGGGGTGAGCGGGAGTAACACCGGGGAGCTGTTTTTT.

This chain uses TRBV19 with TRBJ1-2; 11 bases line up with TRBD1. The CDR3 runs to 12 residues. V shed 8 bases, J shed 8 bases, and the junction held 4 bases outside the gene matches. The germline gives CDR1 LNHDA, CDR2 SQIVND (reference sequence). The CDR3 loop reads CASQDRGRGYTF. CDR3 nucleotide sequence: TGTGCCAGTCAGGACAGGGGGCGAGGCTACACCTTC.

The chain employs TRBV9 and TRBJ1-1; D is perhaps TRBD1 (6 bases). This CDR3 contains 16 residues. Trimming removed 2 bases from V and 5 bases from J, with 19 bases in between. Germline V lookup: CDR1 SGDLS, CDR2 YYNGEE. CDR3 residues: CASSVGGGQGRTEAFF. CDR3 DNA: TGTGCCAGCAGCGTCGGGGGGGGGCAGGGAAGGACTGAAGCTTTCTTT.

The chain recombines TRBV27 with TRBJ1-6; D call uncertain. V lost 2 bases, J lost 9 bases, and 20 bases lay in between. Germline V lookup: CDR1 MNHEY, CDR2 SMNVEV (reference sequence). This CDR3 comprises 17 residues. CDR3 sequence: CASSLTDAAARGSPLHF. The CDR3 DNA reads as TGTGCCAGCAGTTTAACCGACGCGGCAGCCCGGGGTTCACCCCTCCACTTT.

V and J are TRBV27 and TRBJ2-7; possible D gene TRBD1, 6 bases. V gave up 0 bases and J gave up 1 base, with 16 bases separating them. The CDR3 sequence is 17 residues long. Germline assignment: CDR1 MNHEY and CDR2 SMNVEV (reference sequence). The CDR3 spells CASSLSFSGAGSYEQYF. CDR3 DNA sequence: TGTGCCAGCAGTTTATCATTCTCAGGGGCAGGGTCCTACGAGCAGTACTTC.

J is TRBJ2-1 and V is TRBV30; D gene uncertain. V lost 0 bases to trimming and J lost 7 bases, with 4 bases between them. Per germline, CDR1 GTSNPN and CDR2 SVGIG (reference sequence). CDR3 size: 11 residues. The CDR3 DNA follows: TGTGCCTGGAGTGTACTTAATGAGCAGTTCTTC. Translating gives CAWSVLNEQFF.

This clone has more than one count but fewer than ten. The chain combines TRBV6-6 with TRBJ2-1; perhaps TRBD1 as D (7 bases). With 5 bases removed from V and 0 bases from J, the gap between germline ends came to 14 bases. The CDR3 length is 16 residues. Germline V gene sequence: CDR1 MNHNY, CDR2 SVGAGI (reference sequence). CDR3 sequence (DNA): TGTGCCAGCAGTACCCAGGGGGGACCCTCCTACAATGAGCAGTTCTTC. Amino acid sequence: CASSTQGGPSYNEQFF.

CDR3 protein: CASSMRQGLGQETQYF. In DNA, the CDR3 is TGTGCCAGTAGTATGAGGCAGGGTTTGGGACAAGAGACCCAGTACTTC. The chain couples TRBV19 to TRBJ2-5; TRBD1 might be the D (5 bases). The CDR3 extends over 16 amino acids. CDR1 and CDR2 from the germline V gene are LNHDA and SQIVND (reference sequence). V was trimmed by 3 bases and J by 2 bases, leaving 16 bases between them.

This clone has more than one count but fewer than ten. This rearrangement joins TRBV5-1 to TRBJ2-7; TRBD1 matches at 8 bases. V lost 1 base, J lost 2 bases, and 5 bases stayed unmatched. Germline V gene data show CDR1 as SGHRS and CDR2 as YFSETQ. CDR3 length equals 15 residues. This CDR3 reads CASSLISGGPYEQYF. The DNA of the CDR3 is TGCGCCAGCAGCTTGATTTCAGGGGGCCCCTACGAGCAGTACTTC.

The J gene is TRBJ2-7, the V gene TRBV7-9; 7 bases match TRBD1. V lost 5 bases and J lost 5; bases outside the gene matches: 6. The germline CDR1 and CDR2 sequences are SEHNR and FQNEAQ (reference sequence). CDR3 length equals 13 residues. CDR3 sequence (DNA): TGTGCCAGCAGCCCGACAGGGTTGGACGAGCAGTACTTC. Encoded protein: CASSPTGLDEQYF. The variable domain in full, with the rest retrieved from reference TRBV7-9 and TRBJ2-7, is DTGVSQNPRHKITKRGQNVTFRCDPISEHNRLYWYRQTLGQGPEFLTYFQNEAQLEKSRLLSDRFSAERPKGSFSTLEIQRTEQGDSAMYLCASSPTGLDEQYFGPGTRLTVT.

The chain has TRBV5-4 and TRBJ2-7; 7 positions match TRBD1. After removal of 4 bases from V and 0 bases from J, the junction contained 7 bases not matched to a gene. Germline CDR1 is SGHNT and CDR2 is YYREEE (reference sequence). The CDR3 runs 15 residues. The CDR3 reads CASSLGQASSYEQYF. CDR3 nucleotides: TGTGCCAGCAGCCTAGGACAGGCGAGCTCCTACGAGCAGTACTTC.

The chain has TRBV7-2 and TRBJ2-6; 7 bases map to TRBD1. The ends lost 10 bases at V and 0 bases at J; junction bases unmatched: 3. The CDR3 is made up of 14 amino acids. Germline V gives CDR1 SGHTA, CDR2 FQGNSA. This CDR3 is CAITGDSGANVLTF. CDR3 in DNA: TGTGCCATTACAGGGGACTCTGGGGCCAACGTCCTGACTTTC.

This clone was observed a few times. The chain uses TRBV27 and TRBJ2-7, with 7 bases that match TRBD1. The CDR3 extends over 14 amino acids. Losses at the gene ends were 5 bases for V and 3 bases for J; bases not matched to a gene: 7. From germline, CDR1 is MNHEY and CDR2 SMNVEV (reference sequence). CDR3 DNA: TGTGCCAGCAGTGCCGGGACAGTTTTCTACGAGCAGTACTTC. Translated, it gives CASSAGTVFYEQYF.

This rearrangement joins TRBV5-6 to TRBJ1-3, with TRBD1 matching 10 bases. There are 17 residues in the CDR3. Germline values: CDR1 SGHDT, CDR2 YYEEEE. Germline trimming cut 3 bases from V and 4 bases from J; bases unmatched to any gene: 10. The CDR3 DNA follows: TGTGCCAGCAGCTCCCTAGGACAGGGGGTTTCCGGAAACACCATATATTTT. It specifies CASSSLGQGVSGNTIYF.